The rows below give T cell receptor beta chains drawn from one sample of a study of metastatic and nonmetastatic thyroid tumors. TCRdb re-called the PCR reads via MiXCR. This table has about 21,000 clones, approximately 16% appearing once. The sequencing sample was made of blood. All receptors derive from a male donor with papillary thyroid cancer or a benign thyroid nodule (not recorded which). Some clones in this sample may be carry-over from other donors' samples. Each CDR3 is given with its conserved first and last residue. The D gene is left open where the match is weak. Clone size is shown for a subset of rows, as once, few, many or a class of expanded clone.

D gene: -
V gene: TRBV9
clone size: many
J gene: TRBJ1-1
CDR3 length: 15
CDR3 protein: CASSVWKGEDTEAFF
CDR3 DNA: TGTGCCAGCAGCGTCTGGAAGGGGGAGGACACTGAAGCTTTCTTT

D gene: -
V gene: TRBV4-1
clone size: many
J gene: TRBJ2-2
CDR3 length: 16
CDR3 protein: CASSPVFVRNTGELFF
CDR3 DNA: TGCGCCAGCAGCCCCGTTTTTGTAAGGAACACCGGGGAGCTGTTTTTT

D gene: TRBD2
V gene: TRBV6-1
clone size: -
J gene: TRBJ2-3
CDR3 length: 18
CDR3 protein: CASSEASGGAIGTDTQYF
CDR3 DNA: TGTGCCAGCAGTGAAGCTAGCGGGGGGGCTATTGGCACAGATACGCAGTATTTT

D gene: -
V gene: TRBV2
clone size: many
J gene: TRBJ1-2
CDR3 length: 13
CDR3 protein: CASRVKGDYGYTF
CDR3 DNA: TGTGCCAGCAGGGTAAAAGGGGACTATGGCTACACCTTC

D gene: -
V gene: TRBV5-4
clone size: -
J gene: TRBJ2-2
CDR3 length: 16
CDR3 protein: CASRLGSGRFTGEMLF
CDR3 DNA: TGTGCCAGCAGGTTGGGAAGCGGGCGGTTCACCGGGGAGATGCTTTTT

D gene: -
V gene: TRBV7-3
clone size: many
J gene: TRBJ2-5
CDR3 length: 15
CDR3 protein: CASSLYGTAEETQYF
CDR3 DNA: TGTGCCAGCAGCTTATACGGGACGGCTGAAGAGACCCAGTACTTC

D gene: TRBD2
V gene: TRBV20-1
clone size: -
J gene: TRBJ2-7
CDR3 length: 13
CDR3 protein: CSGGRAPTYEQYF
CDR3 DNA: TGCAGTGGCGGGAGGGCACCGACCTACGAGCAGTACTTC

D gene: TRBD1
V gene: TRBV5-5
clone size: many
J gene: TRBJ1-5
CDR3 length: 15
CDR3 protein: CASSLQGVENQPQHF
CDR3 DNA: TGTGCCAGCAGCTTGCAGGGGGTAGAAAATCAGCCCCAGCATTTT

D gene: TRBD1
V gene: TRBV20-1
clone size: -
J gene: TRBJ1-5
CDR3 length: 15
CDR3 protein: CSAPGTGGGNQPQHF
CDR3 DNA: TGCAGTGCTCCCGGGACAGGGGGTGGCAATCAGCCCCAGCATTTT

D gene: -
V gene: TRBV7-9
clone size: -
J gene: TRBJ2-1
CDR3 length: 14
CDR3 protein: CASSVSASYNEQFF
CDR3 DNA: TGTGCCAGCAGCGTTTCAGCGTCGTACAATGAGCAGTTCTTC

D gene: TRBD2
V gene: TRBV19
clone size: many
J gene: TRBJ2-3
CDR3 length: 15
CDR3 protein: CASSLITGGTDTQYF
CDR3 DNA: TGTGCCAGTAGTCTTATTACCGGGGGGACAGATACGCAGTATTTT

D gene: TRBD1
V gene: TRBV18
clone size: many
J gene: TRBJ1-1
CDR3 length: 15
CDR3 protein: CASSRETGQNTEAFF
CDR3 DNA: TGTGCCAGCTCACGAGAGACAGGGCAGAACACTGAAGCTTTCTTT

D gene: -
V gene: TRBV14
clone size: many
J gene: TRBJ1-2
CDR3 length: 12
CDR3 protein: CASSQANYGYTF
CDR3 DNA: TGTGCCAGCAGCCAGGCGAACTATGGCTACACCTTC

D gene: -
V gene: TRBV7-8
clone size: once
J gene: TRBJ2-7
CDR3 length: 17
CDR3 protein: CASSPRGRVHFSSEQYF
CDR3 DNA: TGTGCCAGCAGCCCCCGGGGTCGGGTGCATTTTTCCTCCGAGCAGTACTTC

D gene: TRBD2
V gene: TRBV10-1
clone size: few
J gene: TRBJ2-1
CDR3 length: 20
CDR3 protein: CASSAPSGLAHSGPYNEQFF
CDR3 DNA: TGCGCCAGCAGTGCCCCCTCGGGACTAGCACACAGCGGCCCCTACAATGAGCAGTTCTTC

D gene: TRBD1
V gene: TRBV4-1
clone size: -
J gene: TRBJ1-3
CDR3 length: 17
CDR3 protein: CASSRGCGTGVGNTIYF
CDR3 DNA: TGCGCCAGCAGCCGGGGGTGCGGGACAGGGGTGGGAAACACCATATATTTT

D gene: TRBD2
V gene: TRBV12-3/TRBV12-4
clone size: many
J gene: TRBJ2-1
CDR3 length: 14
CDR3 protein: CASSLASGRQKQFF
CDR3 DNA: TGTGCCAGCAGTCTGGCTAGCGGGAGGCAGAAGCAGTTCTTC

D gene: -
V gene: TRBV6-1
clone size: few
J gene: TRBJ2-1
CDR3 length: 14
CDR3 protein: CSSSLTGYENEQFF
CDR3 DNA: TGTTCCAGCAGTCTTACAGGGTACGAGAATGAGCAGTTCTTC

D gene: TRBD2
V gene: TRBV20-1
clone size: -
J gene: TRBJ2-3
CDR3 length: 13
CDR3 protein: CSALGLAIDTQYF
CDR3 DNA: TGCAGTGCTCTGGGACTAGCAATAGATACGCAGTATTTT

D gene: TRBD2
V gene: TRBV9
clone size: many
J gene: TRBJ2-1
CDR3 length: 17
CDR3 protein: CASKVTGTSGGPDEQFF
CDR3 DNA: TGTGCCAGCAAAGTAACCGGGACTAGCGGGGGGCCGGATGAGCAGTTCTTC

D gene: -
V gene: TRBV25-1
clone size: many
J gene: TRBJ2-1
CDR3 length: 12
CDR3 protein: CASSVLYNEQFF
CDR3 DNA: TGTGCCAGCAGTGTCCTATACAATGAGCAGTTCTTC

D gene: -
V gene: TRBV6-9
clone size: many
J gene: TRBJ2-3
CDR3 length: 12
CDR3 protein: CATARGADTQYF
CDR3 DNA: TGTGCCACCGCACGTGGGGCAGATACGCAGTATTTT

D gene: TRBD1
V gene: TRBV27
clone size: many
J gene: TRBJ2-3
CDR3 length: 18
CDR3 protein: CASSRTVPGQGWSDTQYF
CDR3 DNA: TGTGCCAGCAGCCGAACCGTACCGGGACAGGGGTGGTCAGATACGCAGTATTTT

D gene: -
V gene: TRBV24-1
clone size: few
J gene: TRBJ2-1
CDR3 length: 16
CDR3 protein: CATSVFHESSYNEQFF
CDR3 DNA: TGTGCCACCAGTGTATTTCACGAGAGCTCCTACAATGAGCAGTTCTTC

D gene: TRBD2
V gene: TRBV6-4
clone size: many
J gene: TRBJ2-3
CDR3 length: 16
CDR3 protein: CASTLAGVPPADTQYF
CDR3 DNA: TGTGCCAGCACCCTAGCGGGAGTGCCCCCCGCAGATACGCAGTATTTT

D gene: TRBD1
V gene: TRBV5-4
clone size: once
J gene: TRBJ1-4
CDR3 length: 14
CDR3 protein: CASSFDRGVEKLFF
CDR3 DNA: TGTGCCAGCAGCTTCGACAGGGGGGTTGAAAAACTGTTTTTT

D gene: -
V gene: TRBV6-1
clone size: many
J gene: TRBJ2-2
CDR3 length: 12
CDR3 protein: CASSLITGELFF
CDR3 DNA: TGCGCCAGCAGTCTAATCACCGGGGAGCTGTTTTTT

D gene: -
V gene: TRBV27
clone size: many
J gene: TRBJ2-1
CDR3 length: 13
CDR3 protein: CASSSTRYNEQFF
CDR3 DNA: TGTGCCAGCAGTTCAACCCGGTACAATGAGCAGTTCTTC

D gene: TRBD1
V gene: TRBV6-1
clone size: medium-sized
J gene: TRBJ1-6
CDR3 length: 16
CDR3 protein: CASSEKQGADNSPLHF
CDR3 DNA: TGTGCCAGCAGTGAAAAACAGGGGGCAGATAATTCACCCCTCCACTTT

D gene: TRBD2
V gene: TRBV5-1
clone size: -
J gene: TRBJ2-1
CDR3 length: 18
CDR3 protein: CASSSRKSSGAPRDEQFF
CDR3 DNA: TGCGCCAGTAGCTCCCGTAAATCCAGCGGGGCCCCCAGAGATGAGCAGTTCTTC

D gene: -
V gene: TRBV30
clone size: -
J gene: TRBJ1-1
CDR3 length: 15
CDR3 protein: CAWSVEGAMNTEAFF
CDR3 DNA: TGTGCCTGGAGTGTGGAGGGCGCCATGAACACTGAAGCTTTCTTT

D gene: TRBD1
V gene: TRBV28
clone size: few
J gene: TRBJ1-5
CDR3 length: 15
CDR3 protein: CASSSSGTGYQPQHF
CDR3 DNA: TGTGCCAGCAGTTCCTCCGGGACAGGGTACCAGCCCCAGCATTTT

D gene: -
V gene: TRBV2
clone size: many
J gene: TRBJ2-3
CDR3 length: 17
CDR3 protein: CASSVPFGGQITDTQYF
CDR3 DNA: TGTGCCAGTTCGGTCCCCTTTGGGGGTCAGATTACAGATACGCAGTATTTT

D gene: -
V gene: TRBV19
clone size: large
J gene: TRBJ2-7
CDR3 length: 14
CDR3 protein: CASSPQGTSYEQYF
CDR3 DNA: TGTGCCAGTAGTCCCCAGGGGACGAGCTACGAGCAGTACTTC

D gene: -
V gene: TRBV20-1
clone size: many
J gene: TRBJ2-5
CDR3 length: 10
CDR3 protein: CSAGVETQYF
CDR3 DNA: TGCAGTGCAGGGGTTGAGACCCAGTACTTC

D gene: TRBD1
V gene: TRBV18
clone size: few
J gene: TRBJ2-7
CDR3 length: 14
CDR3 protein: CASSPGQGALEQYF
CDR3 DNA: TGTGCCAGCTCACCGGGACAGGGGGCATTAGAGCAGTACTTC

D gene: -
V gene: TRBV28
clone size: few
J gene: TRBJ2-7
CDR3 length: 12
CDR3 protein: CASTGQIGEQYF
CDR3 DNA: TGTGCCAGCACGGGACAAATAGGCGAGCAGTACTTC